This is a list of T cell receptor beta chains from one sample in a study of T cell repertoires in cytomegalovirus infection. Antigen specificity for these receptors is unknown. TCRdb fed the reads into MiXCR, producing one record per CDR3 protein. The sample lists around 570,000 distinct CDR3 sequences, around two fifths occurring once. This sample comprised cultured PBMCs, obtained from culture after CMV antigen stimulation. The receptors come from a human donor in good health (CMV status not recorded). Some clones in this sample may be carry-over from other donors' samples. Each CDR3 is given with its conserved first and last residue. The order of the fields is clone size, D gene, V gene, J gene, CDR3 DNA, CDR3 protein. D genes are given only for firm matches. For some rows the clone size is stated as once, few or many, or as a class when expanded; others skip it.

>.|TRBD1|TRBV7-9|TRBJ1-2
TGTGCCAGCAGCGCGCAATACAGGGGTCTCGATGGCTACACCTTC
CASSAQYRGLDGYTF
>few|.|TRBV11-2|TRBJ1-1
TGTGCCAGCAGCTTACAGGGTTATAGTACTGAAGCTTTCTTT
CASSLQGYSTEAFF
>few|TRBD1|TRBV27|TRBJ2-6
TGTGCCAGCAGTACTCAGGGGGCTGGGGCCAACGTCCTGACTTTC
CASSTQGAGANVLTF
>few|TRBD1|TRBV6-5|TRBJ1-2
TGTGCCAGCAGTCCCCAGGGGGTATACTATGGCTACACCTTC
CASSPQGVYYGYTF
>few|.|TRBV20-1|TRBJ2-1
TGCAGTGCCCAGAGGCGTGGCGGGGTTTTCTACAATGAGCAGTTCTTC
CSAQRRGGVFYNEQFF
>few|.|TRBV6-5|TRBJ2-7
TGTGCCAGCAGTGGGGCCGGAGGAGGCGAGCAGTACTTC
CASSGAGGGEQYF
>.|.|TRBV6-6|TRBJ1-4
TGTGCCAGCAGACCGCGACGGGCAACTCATGAAAAACTGTTTTTT
CASRPRRATHEKLFF
>.|.|TRBV5-1|TRBJ2-1
TGCGCCAGCAGGGCGATCGCGACCTCCTACAATGAGCAGTTCTTC
CASRAIATSYNEQFF
>.|TRBD1|TRBV10-3|TRBJ1-2
TGTGCCATCACCGGGACAGGGAACTATGGCTACACCTTC
CAITGTGNYGYTF
>.|.|TRBV5-1|TRBJ2-1
TGCGCCAGCAGCCCGACAGCCTCTATCTACAATGAGCAGTTCTTC
CASSPTASIYNEQFF
>many|.|TRBV4-1|TRBJ2-1
TGCGCCAGCAGGGCAAAGGGTCCGTTCAATGAGCAGTTCTTC
CASRAKGPFNEQFF
>.|.|TRBV15|TRBJ2-2
TGTGCCACCACCCTTGGGGGGCGCAGAGTCACCGGGGAGCTGTTTTTT
CATTLGGRRVTGELFF
>.|.|TRBV11-2|TRBJ1-1
TGTGCCAGCAGCTTAGTCAGGGTCGCTGAAGCTTTCTTT
CASSLVRVAEAFF
>.|.|TRBV6-6|TRBJ2-5
TGTGCCAGCAATACCCTTACTTTGGGGAGGTACCAAGAGACCCAGTACTTC
CASNTLTLGRYQETQYF
>few|.|TRBV7-9|TRBJ1-6
TGTGCCAGCAGCCCACACCCGTACAGGGATAATGCCTATAATTCACCCCTCCACTTT
CASSPHPYRDNAYNSPLHF
>once|TRBD1|TRBV18|TRBJ1-3
TGTGCCAGCTCACCACTTGACAGGGCGGGAAACACCATATATTTT
CASSPLDRAGNTIYF